The clone carrying this T cell receptor (beta chain) was counted between two and nine times. Its target is not known. This sample is drawn from a study of esophageal squamous cell carcinoma under preoperative chemotherapy. Using its own MiXCR run on the PCR reads, TCRdb lists one record per CDR3 protein. The table has about 11,000 distinct CDR3 sequences, roughly 65% seen once; the top ten hold 29%. Germline V lookup: CDR1 LNHNV, CDR2 YYDKDF (reference sequence). The V gene end was trimmed by 6 bases and the J gene end by 10 bases; junction bases not matched to a gene: 10. There are 15 residues in the CDR3. Study-wide points: After paclitaxel-nedaplatin, abundant clones were more likely to contract than amplify. After treatment, tumor-infiltrating lymphocytes seemed to come partly from incoming peripheral T cells, not only local changes.

Time point denoted: after preoperative PTX-NDP chemotherapy. This chain links TRBV15 with TRBJ2-1; TRBD2 matches 12 bases. Collection of the sample occurred from a patient given preoperative chemotherapy. The origin of this receptor is a human donor with esophageal squamous cell carcinoma. The donor label of this sample is uncertain. The CDR3 DNA is TGTGCCACCAGTAACCTAGCGGGAGGGATGGGAGAGCAGTTCTTC. Amino acid sequence: CATSNLAGGMGEQFF.